The present entry profiles one T cell receptor beta chain with its context. Antigen unknown. The data derive from a study of response to subunit inactivated influenza vaccine. Study results and limitations: Authors suggested few new T cells are recruited by each seasonal influenza vaccination.

TCRdb analysed the RT-PCR reads with MiXCR anew, one entry per CDR3 protein. The profile covers 700,000 to 900,000 distinct CDR3 sequences, with approximately 21% appearing a single time and roughly a tenth taken by the ten largest. The CDR3 has 12 amino acids. The germline CDR1 and CDR2 sequences are MDHEN and SYDVKM. Between the trimmed V and J ends, which lost 5 bases and 7 bases, there was a span of 12 bases. This clonotype was sampled from a man aged 50-60 years who received an inactivated influenza vaccine. The source was PBMCs from blood, collected roughly 5 days after vaccination. The rearrangement joins TRBV28 to TRBJ2-7, with D perhaps assigned TRBD1 or TRBD2 (5 bases each). The CDR3 loop reads CASSASGREQYF. CDR3 nucleotide sequence: TGTGCCAGCAGTGCCTCAGGGAGAGAGCAGTACTTC. Full variable domain (remainder filled in from reference TRBV28 and TRBJ2-7): DVKVTQSSRYLVKRTGEKVFLECVQDMDHENMFWYRQDPGLGLRLIYFSYDVKMKEKGDIPEGYSVSREKKERFSLILESASTNQTSMYLCASSASGREQYFGPGTRLTVT.